This record concerns one TCR beta chain sequence. Its antigen target is currently unknown. No per-base quality is available; no much larger clone lies one base away. The method was the immunoSEQ multiplex PCR assay. The multiplex PCR relied on a mix of 60 forward primers for TCR Vbeta segments and 13 reverse primers for TCR Jbeta segments. A multiplex PCR assay on genomic DNA amplified the CDR3 region of rearranged TCR beta genes. On the Illumina HiSeq System, the amplified TCR beta libraries were sequenced as 87-base-pair reads. On the authors' methods: Across the roughly 640 repertoires, a later analysis counted 80 million or so unique TCR beta chains, some 11 million of which were shared by at least two donors. Raw reads were error-corrected and collapsed into unique sequences by a nearest-neighbor algorithm in which closely related sequences were merged to remove PCR and sequencing errors. Alignment of CDR3 sequences to IMGT reference sequences was used to assign V, D and J gene segments. For a sequence to be retained, a match of at least six nucleotides was required to both a V gene segment and a J gene segment. Rearrangements were called productive when the CDR3 lacked stop codons and stayed in frame with V and J; all others were non-productive. CDR3 was defined according to IMGT convention as the region running from the second conserved V-encoded cysteine to the conserved J-encoded phenylalanine. The earlier analysis of a few hundred of the donors excluded any sequence lacking an unambiguous match to a single V gene segment. In an earlier analysis of a few hundred of the donors, a V segment was called functional when productive rearrangements were above 56.7%, and segregating when the standard deviation between donors exceeded 5%. To diagnose cytomegalovirus status from the catalog of TCR beta chain sequences, a statistical classification framework was built. A later analysis assigned V and J genes by comparing TCR nucleotide sequences with IMGT/GENE-DB human TR gene sequences. The TCRdist pipeline was used in a later analysis to assign CDR3 sequences and most-parsimonious VDJ recombination scenarios. In a later analysis, each TCR beta chain was defined by its CDR3 amino acid sequence together with its V-gene family, and reads without a unique V-gene family were excluded. To address suspected cross-contamination and a sequencing artifact, a later analysis removed 592 highly shared, low-generation-probability nucleotide sequences. For each public chain, a later analysis derived a clonal expansion index from normalized ranks of inferred template counts within each repertoire. In a later analysis, generation probabilities were computed using a VDJ recombination model fitted to out-of-frame rearrangements, and the results were checked against IGoR. In a later analysis, TCR-TCR, TCR-HLA and TCR-CMV co-occurrence was scored with hypergeometric tests, and a repertoire-size bias correction was applied to TCR pairs. In a later analysis, false discovery rates were estimated by permuting HLA or CMV assignments 20 times. In a later analysis, co-occurring TCRs were grouped using DBSCAN, and TCRdist sequence similarity was added for clustering within HLA-allele-positive subsets. Co-occurrence clustering excluded repertoires with fewer than 30,000 or more than 120,000 public chains, plus five with anomalous nucleotide sharing. TCRdb took this table from immuneACCESS and kept in-frame rearrangements with V and J called. Such tables lack part of the clones; where checked against another copy, unresolved V genes explain under half of the gap, and the rest is unexplained. The V and J calls and clone size come from that table; D and trimming were worked out from the DNA. This sample holds 99,000 or so clones; 75% to 85% were observed only once. The ten top clones hold roughly 6% of the sample.

The cohort consisted of approximately 670 healthy bone marrow donors. Cohort members were all nominally healthy when sampled, although unrecorded immune exposures were likely present. The donor was CMV seronegative and was included in the group of several hundred seronegative cohort members. A peripheral blood sample was collected from each donor, and TCR beta sequencing was performed on peripheral blood mononuclear cells. The Qiagen DNeasy Blood Extraction Kit was used to extract genomic DNA from the blood cell samples. This record comes from a study of cytomegalovirus exposure and HLA in healthy donors (dated 2017 in TCRdb). For the study in its entirety: In an earlier analysis of some 550 of the donors, about 270 Gb of sequence data and some 100 million unique TCR beta sequences from about 190 million T cells were reported. All discovery cohort repertoires had been generated on a single sequencing platform. A later genetic analysis took genome-wide SNP genotypes for about three fifths of the roughly 700 donors and used that subset as a discovery cohort. Besides the first cohort of more than 650 subjects, a separate validation cohort made up of roughly 130 different subjects was used. The study was designed to test whether signatures of past pathogen exposure could be identified by cataloging public T cell receptors. The study used immunosequencing to profile the T cell repertoires of several hundred subjects and linked those repertoires to cytomegalovirus serostatus. An earlier analysis of more than 450 of the donors used high-throughput TCR beta sequencing to judge whether each TCR beta V gene segment behaved as functional or pseudogenic. Roughly 5 DR-DQ haplotypes were handled as single units for association and clustering, since linkage in the cohort was strong. On average, about 240,000 unique TCR beta nucleotide sequences were sequenced per donor among some 430 genotyped donors of the cohort, with 15% to 20% of those sequences being non-productive. Among the approximately 430 genotyped donors, 81% belonged to the genetic ancestry cluster associated with self-reported Caucasian donors. In the later analysis, no new phenotypic data were used to find candidate immune exposures; instead, reliance was placed on TCR beta sequences and their occurrence across donors. High-throughput TCR immunosequencing, statistical association of individual TCRs with disease status, and machine learning were combined to predict cytomegalovirus infection status. Donor age, sex, ethnicity and CMV serostatus were collected together with the repertoire data. Roughly 300 gigabases of sequencing data and approximately 85 million unique TCR sequences were included in an early release covering around 650 HLA-typed donors. The number of typed donors differed by locus: about 629-640 for A, B, C, DRB1 and DQB1; approximately 530 for DQA1; approximately 610 for DPA1; and some 430 for DPB1. HLA typing included class I and class II loci at four-digit resolution. In a later analysis, previously published TCR beta repertoires from fewer than 750 donors were re-analyzed and high-resolution HLA genotyping was added so that TCR occurrence patterns could be studied. Summary of the overall study and its limitations: Across donors, most TCR sequences were observed very rarely, whereas some public TCRs were present in many individuals. Some IMGT-functional V segments, including TRBV6-2 and TRBV6-3, could not be told apart with the 87-base-pair reads, so those segments were excluded. According to a later genetic analysis, donors in an Asian-associated ancestry cluster had fewer N-insertions in productive TCRs than the approximately 610-donor mean. Because counts were too low, seventeen rarely observed V segments, including chromosome 9 orphons, were excluded from the earlier analysis of 587 of the donors. HLA typing was unavailable for some donors at each locus, so association tests used only the typed subset. In a later analysis, most CMV-associated TCR beta chains were found to appear HLA-restricted, with HLA associations seemingly driven largely by CMV exposure. A group of highly shared sequence variants was considered likely to be a technical artifact of the sequencing pipeline. Assigning TCR associations to individual alleles was difficult when HLA alleles, especially DR and DQ, strongly co-occurred. According to a later analysis, parvovirus B19, influenza, CMV and Epstein-Barr virus appeared linked to several top co-occurrence clusters. The cohort was sequenced for TCR beta chains only, and without alpha or paired-chain data the features that could be detected were limited. In a later analysis, some 18,000 TCR beta sequences were associated with specific HLA alleles at a false discovery rate of 0.05. A total of 150 or so TCR beta chains were listed by the study as associated with cytomegalovirus. Linkage disequilibrium might explain the correlated functional status among segregating V segments, but an unknown experimental factor could not be excluded. Immune exposure information for the cohort was limited to CMV serostatus. In both the original and validation cohorts, the classifier was reported to diagnose cytomegalovirus status with high specificity and sensitivity. According to a later analysis, TCR association rates differed among HLA loci, with DRB1 alleles showing the most associated TCRs and HLA-C alleles showing the fewest. In vitro tests confirmed that three of the cytomegalovirus-associated TCR beta chains recognize cytomegalovirus antigens. In a later analysis, HLA-associated TCR beta chains were found to be more clonally expanded and to have lower generation probabilities than equally common non-associated chains. An association between a missense DCLRE1C variant and V-gene and J-gene trimming of TCR beta chains was found in a later genetic analysis and replicated in an independent cohort. In an earlier analysis of some 500 of the donors, most TCR beta V segments were observed in productive rearrangements about 90% or about 30% of the time, broadly matching IMGT annotations. It was suggested by the authors that the approach could potentially be generalized to other disease states and immunological phenotypes. A further reported finding was that TCR beta sequences accurately predicted the HLA-A and HLA-B alleles for most subjects in the first cohort. The presence/absence analyses assumed that sequencing depth was roughly uniform across donors, and that assumption may not be true.

Ends trimmed: V by 8 bases, J by 5 bases; bases unmatched to a gene: 6. The germline V gene gives CDR1 as SGHTA and CDR2 as FQGNSA. Including cysteine and phenylalanine, the CDR3 has 14 amino acids. Only CDR3 DNA remains: 42 bases, in frame from the first base. The material sequenced was PBMCs. This TCR came from a man aged 18 to 30 in good health and CMV-seronegative. The chain is encoded by TRBV7-2 joined to TRBJ2-5, with 12 bases matching TRBD2. The CDR3 amino acid sequence is: CASSSGRAYETQYF. The bases are TGTGCCAGCTCTAGCGGGAGGGCCTATGAGACCCAGTACTTC.